This TCR beta chain was recorded in a study of blood T cells in healthy people across ages (dated by TCRdb to 2014 to 2015). Some background on the complete study: In model experiments, template switching captured roughly one uniquely barcoded TCR beta cDNA molecule for every two T cells. Age-related changes in TCR beta repertoire diversity were measured in the study by deep sequencing normalized with unique cDNA molecular identifiers. The study analyzed two additional independent replicas of 1 million unique cDNA reads from the same blood draw for two donors, one aged 18 to 29 and one aged 80 or older. To avoid experimental bias, donors of different ages were distributed randomly across sequencing lanes. Four age groups were formed from the donors: young (average approximately 15 years), middle-aged (around 41), aged (about 62) and long-lived (more than 75). What the work shows at the level of the full study, not this receptor alone: Compared with the aged group, the long-lived group had more naive CD4+ T cells, fewer expanded clones and increased TCR diversity, a pattern suggesting age selection. Total diversity estimates from one million sequenced T cells were considered lower bounds and underestimates. Because profiling used bulk unsorted PBMCs, naive and antigen-experienced compartments could not be compared conclusively. The percentage of naive T cells measured by flow cytometry correlated strongly with observed TCR beta diversity. The CMV infection status of donors was not known, potentially confounding age-related changes in expanded clonotypes. As age increased, observed TCR beta diversity per million T cells dropped in a roughly linear way, and a significant reduction was already evident by age about 40.

Library preparation was by 5' RACE. The instrument given in TCRdb is Illumina HiSeq 2500. A second PCR of 7 to 11 cycles was performed with a sample-barcoded 5' primer and a J-beta primer mix. Each TCR beta cDNA molecule received a unique molecular identifier from a template-switch 5' adaptor carrying 12 random nucleotides. Each sample yielded at least 2.5 million CDR3-containing paired-end reads. First-strand cDNA was synthesized from all RNA with the Mint cDNA synthesis kit, primed by a TRBC-specific oligonucleotide. Following uracil-DNA glycosylase treatment, all cDNA underwent a first 18-cycle PCR with the universal primers M1SS and BC2_uni_R. The authors processed their data as follows. For normalization, 1 million high-quality reads, each with a distinct molecular identifier, were randomly selected from each sample. Reads with shared molecular identifiers were discarded instead of being binned into consensus sequences. CDR3 identification, clonotype clustering and error correction used MiTCR with a Q25 quality threshold and the strictest error-elimination algorithm. A nonparametric unseen species model with Euler transformation was used to estimate a lower bound on total TCR beta diversity. The public sequencing data were trimmed at Q25 with fastp and processed into clonotypes with MiXCR by TCRdb, which kept only in-frame beta chains. Each CDR3 protein gets just one entry, which takes the most common genes and DNA from the rows behind it. The V and J calls and clone size are TCRdb's, not the authors'. Recorded for this sample are fewer than 900,000 distinct CDR3 sequences; roughly 50% of them occurred a single time. The ten largest clones take up 25% to 35% of the sample.

This clonotype was observed a few times. Its antigen is currently not known. Nothing much larger sits one base from this clone, and base qualities are not available. The 39 donors, aged roughly 6 to 95 years, were systemically healthy Caucasian individuals from Russia. Around 9.8 milliliters of peripheral blood were collected from each donor into EDTA-treated Vacutainer tubes. Ficoll-Paque density-gradient centrifugation was used to isolate PBMCs, with at least 7 million per sample. Trizol reagent was used to extract total RNA from the PBMCs, yielding at least 5 micrograms per sample. Naive CD45RAhigh/CD27high T cell percentages were measured by flow cytometry on a PBMC aliquot from every donor. V is clipped by 2 bases and J by 3 bases, and the sequence between their germline boundaries is 11 bases long. Including the terminal cysteine and phenylalanine, the CDR3 comprises 14 residues. Only the CDR3 part of the read is kept: 42 bases, read in frame from the first base. In the germline V gene, CDR1 corresponds to KGHSH and CDR2 to LQKENI.

The sample comprised blood. This TCR was recovered from a woman in her sixties in good health. The chain is encoded by TRBV18 joined to TRBJ2-7; no D segment can be confidently identified. CDR3 protein: CASSPIQDGYEQYF. The nucleotide sequence is TGTGCCAGCTCACCAATCCAGGACGGCTACGAGCAGTACTTC.